The clone carrying this T cell receptor (beta chain) showed up just a few times. Its target is unknown. This CDR3 spans 13 amino acids. CDR1 and CDR2 (germline): SEHNR, FQNEAQ (reference sequence). V shed 4 bases and J shed 4 bases, with 11 bases lying between them. TCRdb independently ran MiXCR on the 5' RACE reads; one entry per CDR3 protein. The sample contains about 220,000 distinct CDR3 sequences, around 17% of which appear only once. This entry belongs to a study of CD8 T cells in ankylosing spondylitis. Points from the study as a whole: Typical of ankylosing spondylitis blood, it appeared, was a TCR beta motif of fewer than 10 highly homologous variants. In ankylosing spondylitis patients, matched synovial fluid reportedly showed significant enrichment of disease-linked clones.

The sequencing sample was made of blood, either unsorted or a sorted T cell fraction (not recorded which). The chain has TRBV7-9 and TRBJ2-7; a possible D gene is TRBD2 (6 bases). This receptor was taken from a male donor with ankylosing spondylitis. The CDR3 protein is CASSSTSRYEQYF. CDR3 nucleotides: TGTGCCAGCAGCTCGACTAGTCGGTACGAGCAGTACTTC.